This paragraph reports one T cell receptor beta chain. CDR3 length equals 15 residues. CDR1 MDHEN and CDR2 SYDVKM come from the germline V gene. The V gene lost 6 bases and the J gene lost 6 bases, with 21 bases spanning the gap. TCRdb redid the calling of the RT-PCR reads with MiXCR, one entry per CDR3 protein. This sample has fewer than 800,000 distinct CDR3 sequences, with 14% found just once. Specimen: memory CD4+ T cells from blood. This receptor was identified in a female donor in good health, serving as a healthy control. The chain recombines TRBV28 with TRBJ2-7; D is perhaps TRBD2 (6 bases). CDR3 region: CASSPQGEGGGEQYF. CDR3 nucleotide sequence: TGTGCCAGCAGCCCCCAGGGCGAGGGAGGAGGCGAGCAGTACTTC.